What follows are 30 T cell receptor beta chains derived from one specimen sequenced in a study of blood T cell repertoires in COVID-19. Profiling relied on immunoSEQ multiplex PCR, and the TCRdb table lists in-frame clones only, not all of them. The table shows 200,000 or so clones, with about 80% occurring only once. The sequencing input was peripheral blood. Every receptor here comes from a human donor with acute or convalescent COVID-19. The donor label of this sample is uncertain.

The CDR3 nucleotides are TGTGCCAGTAGGTTCGTGGGCGCAGATACGCAGTATTTT. Translation gives CASRFVGADTQYF. The V call is TRBV19, the J call TRBJ2-3; no reliable D call. Germline CDR1 and CDR2: LNHDA and SQIVND (reference sequence). The CDR3 is 13 amino acids. Trimming shortened V by 6 bases and J by 4 bases, and 11 bases separated the two germline ends.

This chain connects TRBV5-1 to TRBJ2-7; 7 bases line up with TRBD1. This CDR3 region has 15 residues. With V trimmed by 2 bases and J by 0 bases, 5 bases remained unmatched. CDR1 SGHRS and CDR2 YFSETQ come from the germline V gene. The CDR3 spells CASSFQGDSSYEQYF. CDR3 coding DNA: TGCGCCAGCAGCTTCCAGGGGGACAGCTCCTACGAGCAGTACTTC. Full variable domain (missing parts from reference TRBV5-1 and TRBJ2-7): KAGVTQTPRYLIKTRGQQVTLSCSPISGHRSVSWYQQTPGQGLQFLFEYFSETQRNKGNFPGRFSGRQFSNSRSEMNVSTLELGDSALYLCASSFQGDSSYEQYFGPGTRLTVT.

The chain uses TRBV18 and TRBJ2-7, with D possibly TRBD1 on 6 matching bases. The germline CDR1 and CDR2 sequences are KGHSH and LQKENI. There are 13 residues in the CDR3. Trimming removed 6 bases from V and 4 bases from J, with 13 bases in between. The CDR3 is CASSLGTFYEQYF. CDR3 nucleotides: TGTGCCAGCTCCCTTGGGACATTTTACGAGCAGTACTTC.

The V gene is TRBV7-2, the J gene TRBJ1-1, with 10 bases matching TRBD1. Unmatched junction bases numbered 2, after V lost 5 bases and J lost 11 bases. The germline V gene encodes CDR1 SGHTA and CDR2 FQGNSA. The CDR3 extends over 11 amino acids. This CDR3 is CASSRQGAAFF. The CDR3 region has the DNA TGTGCCAGCAGCCGACAGGGGGCGGCTTTCTTT.

This clone occurred many times. CDR3 protein: CASSAGTSGGAQYF. CDR3 coding DNA: TGCGCCAGCAGCGCCGGGACTAGCGGAGGTGCGCAGTACTTC. The J gene is TRBJ2-7, the V gene TRBV5-1, with 11 nucleotides matching TRBD2. The germline V gene has CDR1 SGHRS and CDR2 YFSETQ. V shed 4 bases, J shed 9 bases, and the junction held 9 bases outside the gene matches. This CDR3 is 14 amino acids long.

V and J are TRBV28 and TRBJ1-6; 9 bases are shared with TRBD1. The germline V gene has CDR1 MDHEN and CDR2 SYDVKM. The CDR3 is made up of 15 amino acids. Trimming at V came to 5 bases and at J to 9 bases, leaving 8 bases not matched to a gene. CDR3 in DNA: TGTGCCAGCAGTCCCGGGACAGGGCGCACTTCACCCCTCCACTTT. Its protein is CASSPGTGRTSPLHF.

This chain joins TRBV2 and TRBJ1-1, with a tentative D call TRBD1 (6 bases). In germline, CDR1 is SNHLY, CDR2 FYNNEI. The germline V and J ends were trimmed by 2 bases and 4 bases, with 11 bases remaining between them. This CDR3 has 14 residues. The CDR3 nucleotides are TGTGCCAGCAGTGAATACAGGGAAGGCACTGAAGCTTTCTTT. Encoded protein: CASSEYREGTEAFF.

CDR3 sequence reads: CASSLQGEIDTQYF. Written as DNA, the CDR3 is TGTGCCAGCAGCTTACAGGGGGAGATAGATACGCAGTATTTT. This chain connects TRBV11-3 to TRBJ2-3; TRBD1 aligns across 7 bases. Germline trimming cut 2 bases from V and 5 bases from J; bases unmatched to any gene: 4. In germline, CDR1 is SGHNT, CDR2 YENEEA. CDR3 size: 14 residues.

This clone has a handful of counts. The chain's CDR3 is CASSLPTGNNQPQHF. Here the CDR3 DNA reads TGTGCCAGCAGTTTACCGACAGGGAACAATCAGCCCCAGCATTTT. This chain uses TRBV28 with TRBJ1-5, with TRBD1 identical over 7 bases. Germline CDR1 is MDHEN and CDR2 is SYDVKM. The CDR3 covers 15 residues. J was trimmed by 3 bases and V by 2 bases; bases with no gene match: 4.

About this clone: The same CDR3 also results from other DNA sequences found in this sample. The chain uses TRBV9 and TRBJ2-5, with 8 bases fitting TRBD2. In germline, CDR1 is SGDLS, CDR2 YYNGEE. The V segment lost 0 bases and the J segment 5 bases; nucleotides outside the gene matches: 3. The CDR3 consists of 14 residues. The CDR3 protein is CASSVGSGAETQYF. CDR3 DNA: TGTGCCAGCAGCGTAGGTAGCGGGGCTGAGACCCAGTACTTC.

The chain has TRBV10-3 and TRBJ1-2; TRBD1 might be the D (6 bases). There are 15 residues in the CDR3. Trimming removed 2 bases at V and 5 bases at J, with 15 bases between. Germline CDR1 reads ENHRY; CDR2 reads SYGVKD. Here the CDR3 reads CAISEGQSLLYGYTF. In nucleotides, the CDR3 is TGTGCCATCAGTGAGGGACAGAGCCTGTTATATGGCTACACCTTC.

The rearrangement uses TRBV6-5 and TRBJ1-5; D gene unclear. This CDR3 has 13 residues. Per the germline V gene, CDR1 is MNHEY and CDR2 is SVGAGI. V was clipped by 6 bases and J by 3 bases, with 9 bases between them. CDR3 region: CASRSADNQPQHF. CDR3 DNA: TGTGCCAGCAGGTCCGCGGACAATCAGCCCCAGCATTTT.

This chain joins TRBV5-1 and TRBJ2-3; D might be TRBD2 (5 bases). Germline-derived CDR1 and CDR2 are SGHRS and YFSETQ. Trimming pared 6 bases from V and 2 bases from J, leaving 10 bases between. The CDR3 length is 13 residues. The CDR3 spells CASNSRATDTQYF. The CDR3, as DNA: TGCGCCAGCAACTCGAGGGCCACAGATACGCAGTATTTT.

This clone came up once. The chain combines TRBV19 with TRBJ1-1; 11 nucleotides align to TRBD1. The J segment lost 4 bases and the V segment lost 4 bases, leaving 5 bases of the junction unmatched. Germline V gives CDR1 LNHDA, CDR2 SQIVND (reference sequence). The CDR3 contains 15 residues. The DNA of the CDR3 is TGTGCCAGTAGTAGGGGACAGGGGGGGACCACTGAAGCTTTCTTT. It encodes CASSRGQGGTTEAFF.

The chain joins TRBV11-1 to TRBJ1-1; no reliable D call. Per the germline V gene, CDR1 is SGHAT and CDR2 is FQDESV (reference sequence). Trimming removed 5 bases from V and 10 bases from J, with 17 bases in between. The CDR3 consists of 13 residues. The CDR3 sequence is CASSPYDSTGAFF. In DNA, the CDR3 is TGTGCCAGCAGCCCCTACGACTCAACGGGAGCTTTCTTT.

The chain is built from TRBV18 and TRBJ2-2, with D perhaps matching TRBD2 (6 bases). CDR3 length: 16 amino acids. The V end lost 3 bases, the J end lost 6 bases, and 17 bases lay between the germline ends. Germline V gives CDR1 KGHSH, CDR2 LQKENI. CDR3 amino acids: CASSPGDFLAAGELFF. The CDR3 nucleotides are TGTGCCAGCTCACCTGGGGACTTCCTGGCGGCCGGGGAGCTGTTTTTT.

This clone was recorded once. The chain recombines TRBV14 with TRBJ1-2; 9 positions match TRBD1. The CDR3 has 17 amino acids. The V segment lost 0 bases and the J segment 2 bases; nucleotides outside the gene matches: 7. Germline CDR1 is SGHDN and CDR2 is FVKESK. The CDR3 spells CASSQDGGTGLNYGYTF. The DNA for the CDR3 is TGTGCCAGCAGCCAAGATGGAGGGACAGGGCTGAACTATGGCTACACCTTC.

The chain carries TRBV3-1 (or the pseudogene TRBV3-2) and TRBJ2-2, with 13 bases aligning to TRBD2. Germline V gene sequence: CDR1 LGHDT, CDR2 YNNKEL (reference sequence). The CDR3 sequence is 21 residues long. After removal of 1 base from V and 7 bases from J, the junction contained 18 bases not matched to a gene. The CDR3 here is CASSQAWATSGRWRSNGELFF. The CDR3 DNA reads as TGTGCCAGCAGCCAAGCTTGGGCGACTAGCGGGAGGTGGAGGTCAAACGGGGAGCTGTTTTTT.

The chain uses TRBV6-2 or TRBV6-3 and TRBJ2-1; 10 nucleotides agree with TRBD2. V lost 6 bases and J lost 7; bases outside the gene matches: 6. Germline CDR1 and CDR2: MNHEY and SVGEGT. This CDR3 has 14 residues. CDR3 residues: CASSTGLAINEQFF. As DNA, the CDR3 is TGTGCCAGCAGCACGGGACTAGCGATAAATGAGCAGTTCTTC.

This sequence joins TRBV11-1 and TRBJ1-2, with D possibly TRBD1 on 6 matching bases. Per the germline V gene, CDR1 is SGHAT and CDR2 is FQDESV (reference sequence). Deletions cut 0 bases from V and 4 bases from J, with 12 bases between. The CDR3 is 15 amino acids. Written as DNA, the CDR3 is TGTGCCAGCAGCTTAGCAGAAGGACAGTCCTATGGCTACACCTTC. This gives the protein CASSLAEGQSYGYTF.

This chain links TRBV6-1 with TRBJ2-5, with 11 positions matching TRBD1. The junction had 9 bases not matched to a gene; V was cut back by 2 bases and J by 7 bases. This CDR3 contains 16 residues. The germline V gene has CDR1 MNHNS and CDR2 SASEGT. The DNA for the CDR3 is TGTGCCAGCAGTGAAAATAGGGGACAGGGGGGTCGGACCCAGTACTTC. Translating gives CASSENRGQGGRTQYF.

The chain has TRBV9 and TRBJ2-1; TRBD2 is a possible D gene (6 bases). CDR1 is SGDLS and CDR2 is YYNGEE in the germline V gene. The CDR3 runs to 16 residues. Trimming took 0 bases from V and 8 from J, leaving 18 bases between them. The CDR3 region is CASSVEAGGPGDEQFF. CDR3 nucleotides: TGTGCCAGCAGCGTAGAGGCTGGCGGGCCGGGGGATGAGCAGTTCTTC.

The chain has TRBV15 and TRBJ2-1, with no clear D. Per the germline V gene, CDR1 is LNHNV and CDR2 is YYDKDF (reference sequence). The CDR3 length is 13 residues. V was cut by 0 bases and J by 6 bases, with 6 bases left in between. The CDR3 sequence: CATSRDGLNEQFF. DNA for the CDR3: TGTGCCACCAGCAGAGATGGCCTCAATGAGCAGTTCTTC.

This clone was counted only a few times. The rearrangement links TRBV18 to TRBJ1-2; 9 bases agree with TRBD1. The CDR3 is 15 amino acids. With V trimmed by 3 bases and J by 2 bases, 4 bases remained unmatched. In germline, CDR1 is KGHSH, CDR2 LQKENI. CDR3 sequence: CASSPGQGRNYGYTF. In DNA, the CDR3 is TGTGCCAGCTCACCCGGACAGGGGAGGAACTATGGCTACACCTTC.

This clone was observed a handful of times. The CDR3 DNA reads as TGTGCCAGCAGCCACAGAGATTATAATTCACCCCTCCACTTT. Protein sequence: CASSHRDYNSPLHF. This chain uses TRBV11-1 with TRBJ1-6, with unresolved D. The CDR3 extends over 14 amino acids. CDR1 is SGHAT, CDR2 FQDESV, per germline (reference sequence). Trimming cost V 5 bases and J 4 bases, with 9 bases left between them.

This chain uses TRBV19 with TRBJ1-4, with D possibly being TRBD1 (5 bases). Germline V lookup: CDR1 LNHDA, CDR2 SQIVND (reference sequence). Deletions cut 3 bases from V and 1 base from J, with 15 bases between. The CDR3 length is 17 residues. The CDR3 sequence is CASSIANRRGTNEKLFF. CDR3 nucleotides: TGTGCCAGTAGTATCGCGAACAGGAGGGGAACTAATGAAAAACTGTTTTTT.

The chain has TRBV28 and TRBJ2-5; tentatively, D is TRBD2 (6 bases). V shed 5 bases and J shed 3 bases, with 19 bases lying between them. The CDR3 loop spans 16 amino acids. Germline values: CDR1 MDHEN, CDR2 SYDVKM. In DNA form, the CDR3 reads TGTGCCAGCAGTCTCTCCTTTGGCGGGATAAAAGAGACCCAGTACTTC. As protein: CASSLSFGGIKETQYF.

The chain joins TRBV6-6 to TRBJ2-7, with a tentative D call TRBD2 (6 bases). The germline V gene encodes CDR1 MNHNY and CDR2 SVGAGI (reference sequence). Trimming removed 0 bases at V and 3 bases at J, with 9 bases between. The CDR3 consists of 14 residues. The CDR3 sequence: CASSYSGRDYEQYF. DNA for the CDR3: TGTGCCAGCAGTTACTCCGGGAGAGACTACGAGCAGTACTTC.

The rearrangement uses TRBV11-2 and TRBJ2-1, with 7 bases matching TRBD2. The CDR3 extends over 15 amino acids. CDR1 and CDR2 (germline): SGHAT, FQNNGV. Losses at the gene ends were 6 bases for V and 6 bases for J; bases not matched to a gene: 11. CDR3 in amino acids: CASSPGTKPTNEQFF. CDR3 in DNA: TGTGCCAGCAGTCCCGGGACTAAACCAACCAATGAGCAGTTCTTC. The variable domain in full, with the rest retrieved from reference TRBV11-2 and TRBJ2-1, is EAGVAQSPRYKIIEKRQSVAFWCNPISGHATLYWYQQILGQGPKLLIQFQNNGVVDDSQLPKDRFSAERLKGVDSTLKIQPAKLEDSAVYLCASSPGTKPTNEQFFGPGTRLTVL.

This chain links TRBV9 with TRBJ2-1, with D perhaps matching TRBD1 (5 bases). CDR1 is SGDLS and CDR2 is YYNGEE in the germline V gene. V was cut by 0 bases and J by 5 bases, with 9 bases left in between. This CDR3 is built from 14 residues. The DNA of the CDR3 is TGTGCCAGCAGCGTAGCAGGGTCGAACAATGAGCAGTTCTTC. Translating gives CASSVAGSNNEQFF.